This T cell receptor (beta chain) was captured by sequencing in a study of graft-versus-host responses after intestinal transplantation. Background on the study: Multivisceral, liver-intestinal, or isolated intestinal transplants were performed in recipients. Anti-thymocyte globulin was used for induction in all recipients, who then took tacrolimus and steroids for 2 to 4 years.

Data came from immunoSEQ multiplex PCR; TCRdb stores just in-frame clones and leaves some out. The data hold tens of thousands of clones, with 80% to 85% observed a single time. The germline gives CDR1 SNHLY, CDR2 FYNNEI. V gave up 5 bases and J gave up 2 bases; unmatched junction bases: 4. This CDR3 is 14 amino acids long. Findings and limits, study-wide: Some patients had graft-donor T cell macrochimerism, and their allografts showed high graft-versus-host to host-versus-graft clonal ratios.

Graft tissue was processed to release intraepithelial and lamina propria lymphocytes. About this clone itself: What it binds is not known.

The source of this sequence is a human patient who received an intestinal transplant, so some T cells may come from the graft donor. The chain couples TRBV2 to TRBJ1-1, with TRBD1 identical over 8 bases. The sample was ileum tissue, taken 98 days after intestinal transplantation. Here the CDR3 reads CASSPDRVNTEAFF. DNA of the CDR3: TGTGCCAGCAGTCCGGACAGGGTAAACACTGAAGCTTTCTTT.